This TCR beta chain came from a study of blood T cells in healthy people across ages. The germline V gene encodes CDR1 MNHNY and CDR2 SVGAGI (reference sequence). The CDR3 totals 15 residues. V was pared by 7 bases and J by 0 bases, with 6 bases of the junction left unmatched. A J-beta primer mix and a sample-barcoded 5' primer were used in a second PCR of about 7 to 12 cycles. TCRdb used MiXCR to reprocess the 5' RACE reads, holding one entry per CDR3 protein. Of approximately 1,000,000 distinct CDR3 sequences listed, under 55% were seen once; the top ten hold 15% to 20%. This rearrangement joins TRBV6-6 to TRBJ1-3; 7 nucleotides align to TRBD1. This clonotype originated in a woman aged 55-70 years in good health. The sample taken for sequencing was blood. CDR3 in DNA: TGTGCCAGCATCCCGGGACAGCACTCTGGAAACACCATATATTTT. The encoded protein is CASIPGQHSGNTIYF.